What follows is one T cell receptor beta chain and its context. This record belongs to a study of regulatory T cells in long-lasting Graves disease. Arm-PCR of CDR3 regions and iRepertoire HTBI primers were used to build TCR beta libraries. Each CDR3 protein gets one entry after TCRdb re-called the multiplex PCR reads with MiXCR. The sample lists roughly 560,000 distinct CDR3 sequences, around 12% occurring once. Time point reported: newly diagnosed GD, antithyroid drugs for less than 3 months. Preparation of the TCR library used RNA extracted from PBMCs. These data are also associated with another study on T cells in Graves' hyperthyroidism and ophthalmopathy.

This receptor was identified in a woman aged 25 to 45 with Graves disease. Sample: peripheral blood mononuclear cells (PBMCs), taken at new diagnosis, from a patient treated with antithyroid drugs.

CDR3 DNA sequence: TGCGCCAGCAGCCAAGGTCGAGGAGGTGAAGCTTTCTTT. It specifies CASSQGRGGEAFF. The chain combines TRBV4-1 with TRBJ1-1; D call uncertain. The CDR3 covers 13 residues. The germline V gene has CDR1 MGHRA and CDR2 YSYEKL. Trimming stripped 1 base from V and 7 bases from J, with 10 bases between.